This T cell receptor (beta chain) derives from a study of CD8+CD57+ T cells in acquired aplastic anemia. V gave up 0 bases and J gave up 7 bases, with 6 bases separating them. Germline values: CDR1 SGHTA, CDR2 FQGNSA. The CDR3 covers 12 residues. It was genomic DNA that served as the template for profiling TCR beta VDJ and CDR3. TCRdb re-called the reads through MiXCR, storing one row per CDR3 protein. The sample contains just over 450,000 distinct CDR3 sequences, approximately 32% of which appear only once. Sequencing involved patients with CD8+CD57+ cell expansion previously shown by flow cytometry. This clonotype was seen ten or more times.

Source material: sorted CD4+, CD8+, or CD8+CD57+ T cells (not recorded which) from PBMCs. This chain links TRBV7-2 with TRBJ1-1; no clear D. The clonotype originates from a human donor with aplastic anemia. The CDR3 spells CASSLAANEAFF. CDR3 nucleotides: TGTGCCAGCAGCTTAGCGGCGAATGAAGCTTTCTTT. The full variable domain, its missing parts supplied by reference TRBV7-2 and TRBJ1-1, is GAGVSQSPSNKVTEKGKDVELRCDPISGHTALYWYRQSLGQGLEFLIYFQGNSAPDKSGLPSDRFSAERTGGSVSTLTIQRTQQEDSAVYLCASSLAANEAFFGQGTRLTVV.